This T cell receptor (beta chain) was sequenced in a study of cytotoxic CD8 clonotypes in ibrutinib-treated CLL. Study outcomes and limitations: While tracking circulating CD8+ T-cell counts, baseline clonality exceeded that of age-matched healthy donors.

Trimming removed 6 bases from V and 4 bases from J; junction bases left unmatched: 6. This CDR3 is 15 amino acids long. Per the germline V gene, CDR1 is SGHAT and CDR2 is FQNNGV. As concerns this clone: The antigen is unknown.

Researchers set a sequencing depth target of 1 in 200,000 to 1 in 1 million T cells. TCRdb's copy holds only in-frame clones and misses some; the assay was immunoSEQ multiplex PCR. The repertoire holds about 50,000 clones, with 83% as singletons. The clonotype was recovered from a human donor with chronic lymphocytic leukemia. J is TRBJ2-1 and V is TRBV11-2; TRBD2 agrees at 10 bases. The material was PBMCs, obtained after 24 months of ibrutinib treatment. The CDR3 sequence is CASSWTSGGYNEQFF. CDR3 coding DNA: TGTGCCAGCAGTTGGACTAGCGGCGGATACAATGAGCAGTTCTTC.